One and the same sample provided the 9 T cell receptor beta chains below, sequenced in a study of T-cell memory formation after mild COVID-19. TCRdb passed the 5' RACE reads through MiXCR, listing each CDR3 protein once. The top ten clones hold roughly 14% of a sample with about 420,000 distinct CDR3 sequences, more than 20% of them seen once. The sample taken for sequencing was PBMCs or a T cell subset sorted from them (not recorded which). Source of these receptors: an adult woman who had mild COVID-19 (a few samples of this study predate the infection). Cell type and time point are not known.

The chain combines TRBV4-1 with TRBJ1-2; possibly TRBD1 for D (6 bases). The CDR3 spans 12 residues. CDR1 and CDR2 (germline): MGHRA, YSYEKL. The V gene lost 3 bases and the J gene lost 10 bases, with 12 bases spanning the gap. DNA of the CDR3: TGCGCCAGCAGCCAGAACAGGGTAAACTACACCTTC. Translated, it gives CASSQNRVNYTF.

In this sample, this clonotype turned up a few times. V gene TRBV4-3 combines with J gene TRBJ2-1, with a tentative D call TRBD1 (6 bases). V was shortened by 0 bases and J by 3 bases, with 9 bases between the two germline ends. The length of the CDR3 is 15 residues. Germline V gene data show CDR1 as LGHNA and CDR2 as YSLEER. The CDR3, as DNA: TGCGCCAGCAGCCAAGACCTGGGACACTACAATGAGCAGTTCTTC. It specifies CASSQDLGHYNEQFF.

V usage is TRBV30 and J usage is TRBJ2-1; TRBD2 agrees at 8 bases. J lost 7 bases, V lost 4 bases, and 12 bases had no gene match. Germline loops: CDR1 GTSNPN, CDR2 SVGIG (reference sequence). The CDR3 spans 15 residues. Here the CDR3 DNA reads TGTGCCTGGAATTCCGGGGGGGCAATATGGAATGAGCAGTTCTTC. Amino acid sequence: CAWNSGGAIWNEQFF.

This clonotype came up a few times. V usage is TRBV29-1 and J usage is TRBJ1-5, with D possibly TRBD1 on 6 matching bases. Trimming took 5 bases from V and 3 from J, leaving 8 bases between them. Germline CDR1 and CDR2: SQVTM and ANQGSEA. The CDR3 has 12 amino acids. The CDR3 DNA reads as TGCAGCGTTAGGACAGACAATCAGCCCCAGCATTTT. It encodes CSVRTDNQPQHF.

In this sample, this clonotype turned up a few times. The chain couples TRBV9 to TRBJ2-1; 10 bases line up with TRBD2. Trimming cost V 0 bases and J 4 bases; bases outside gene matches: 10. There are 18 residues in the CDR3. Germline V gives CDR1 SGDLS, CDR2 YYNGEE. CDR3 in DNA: TGTGCCAGCAGCGTAGGTCCCTTTACTAGCGGGGATTACAATGAGCAGTTCTTC. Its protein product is CASSVGPFTSGDYNEQFF.

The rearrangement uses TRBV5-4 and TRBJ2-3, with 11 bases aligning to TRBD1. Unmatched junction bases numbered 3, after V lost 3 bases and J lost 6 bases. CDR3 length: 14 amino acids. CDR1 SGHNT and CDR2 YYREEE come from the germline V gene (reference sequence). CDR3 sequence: CASSWTGGLDTQYF. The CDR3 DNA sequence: TGTGCCAGCAGCTGGACAGGGGGCTTGGATACGCAGTATTTT.

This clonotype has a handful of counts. The CDR3 nucleotides are TGTGCCAGCAGCTCGTCCGGGACAGGGGTCTACGAGCAGTACTTC. It codes for CASSSSGTGVYEQYF. The chain links TRBV7-6 to TRBJ2-7; 10 nucleotides agree with TRBD1. The CDR3 length is 15 residues. V lost 4 bases and J lost 3; bases outside the gene matches: 6. Per the germline V gene, CDR1 is SGHVS and CDR2 is FNYEAQ. Based on the CDR3 plus reference TRBV7-6 and TRBJ2-7, the full variable domain is GAGVSQSPRYKVTKRGQDVALRCDPISGHVSLYWYRQALGQGPEFLTYFNYEAQQDKSGLPNDRFSAERPEGSISTLTIQRTEQRDSAMYRCASSSSGTGVYEQYFGPGTRLTVT.

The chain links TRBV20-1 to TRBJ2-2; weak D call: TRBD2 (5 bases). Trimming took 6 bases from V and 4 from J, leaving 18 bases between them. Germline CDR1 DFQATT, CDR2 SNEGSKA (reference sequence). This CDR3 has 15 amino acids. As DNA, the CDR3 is TGCAGTGCCGAAAGGCCGGACTCACTCACCGGGGAGCTGTTTTTT. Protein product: CSAERPDSLTGELFF.

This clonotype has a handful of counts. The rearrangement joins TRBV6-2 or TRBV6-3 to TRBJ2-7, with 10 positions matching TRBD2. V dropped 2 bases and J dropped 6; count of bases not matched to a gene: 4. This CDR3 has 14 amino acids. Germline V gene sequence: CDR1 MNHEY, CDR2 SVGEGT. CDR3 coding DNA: TGTGCCAGCAGTTACACACTAGCGGGAAGCGAGCAGTACTTC. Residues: CASSYTLAGSEQYF.